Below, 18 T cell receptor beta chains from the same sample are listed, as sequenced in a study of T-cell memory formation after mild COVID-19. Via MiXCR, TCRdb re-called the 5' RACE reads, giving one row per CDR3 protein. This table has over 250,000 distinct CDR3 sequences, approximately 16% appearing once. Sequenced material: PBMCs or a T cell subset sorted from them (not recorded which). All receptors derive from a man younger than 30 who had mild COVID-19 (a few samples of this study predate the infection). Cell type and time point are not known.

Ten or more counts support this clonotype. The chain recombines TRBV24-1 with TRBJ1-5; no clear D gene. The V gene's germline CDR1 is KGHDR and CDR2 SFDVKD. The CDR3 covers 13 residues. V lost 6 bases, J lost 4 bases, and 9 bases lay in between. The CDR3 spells CATSPGWNQPQHF. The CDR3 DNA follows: TGTGCCACCAGTCCAGGTTGGAATCAGCCCCAGCATTTT.

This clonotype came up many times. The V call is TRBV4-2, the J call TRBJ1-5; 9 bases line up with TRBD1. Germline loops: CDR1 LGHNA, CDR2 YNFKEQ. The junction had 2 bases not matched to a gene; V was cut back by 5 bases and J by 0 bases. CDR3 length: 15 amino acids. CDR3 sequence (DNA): TGTGCCAGCAGCTCACAGGGGGCTAGCAATCAGCCCCAGCATTTT. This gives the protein CASSSQGASNQPQHF.

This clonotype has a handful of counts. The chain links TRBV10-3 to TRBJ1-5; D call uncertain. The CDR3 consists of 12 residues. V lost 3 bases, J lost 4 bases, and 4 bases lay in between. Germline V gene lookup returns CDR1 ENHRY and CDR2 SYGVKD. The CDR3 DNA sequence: TGTGCCATCAGTGACCGGAATCAGCCCCAGCATTTT. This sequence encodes CAISDRNQPQHF.

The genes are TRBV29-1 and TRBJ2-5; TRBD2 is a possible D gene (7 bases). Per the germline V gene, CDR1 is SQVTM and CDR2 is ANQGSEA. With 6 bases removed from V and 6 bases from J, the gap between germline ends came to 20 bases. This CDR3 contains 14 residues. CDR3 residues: CSVFRGGQKKTQYF. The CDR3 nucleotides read TGCAGCGTATTCAGGGGAGGGCAGAAAAAGACCCAGTACTTC.

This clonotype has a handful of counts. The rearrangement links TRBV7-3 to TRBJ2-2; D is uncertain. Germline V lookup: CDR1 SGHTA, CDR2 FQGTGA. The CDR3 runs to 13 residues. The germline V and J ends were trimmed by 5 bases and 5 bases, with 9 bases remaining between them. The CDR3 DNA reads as TGTGCCAGCAGCCCCAGCGCGACCGGGGAGCTGTTTTTT. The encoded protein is CASSPSATGELFF.

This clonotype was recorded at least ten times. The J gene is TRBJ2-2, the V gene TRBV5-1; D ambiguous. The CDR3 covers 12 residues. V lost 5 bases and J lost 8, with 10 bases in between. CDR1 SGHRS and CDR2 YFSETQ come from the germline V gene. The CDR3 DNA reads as TGCGCCAGCAGTCTACAATCGGGGGAGCTGTTTTTT. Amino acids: CASSLQSGELFF. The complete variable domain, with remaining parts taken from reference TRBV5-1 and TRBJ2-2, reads KAGVTQTPRYLIKTRGQQVTLSCSPISGHRSVSWYQQTPGQGLQFLFEYFSETQRNKGNFPGRFSGRQFSNSRSEMNVSTLELGDSALYLCASSLQSGELFFGEGSRLTVL.

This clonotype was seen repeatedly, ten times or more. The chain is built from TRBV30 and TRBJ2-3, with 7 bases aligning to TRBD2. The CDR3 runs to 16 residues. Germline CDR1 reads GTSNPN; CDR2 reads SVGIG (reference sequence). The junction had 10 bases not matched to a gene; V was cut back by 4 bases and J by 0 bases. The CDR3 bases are TGTGCCTGGACCCTTTTGGCGGGAGCTAGCACAGATACGCAGTATTTT. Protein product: CAWTLLAGASTDTQYF.

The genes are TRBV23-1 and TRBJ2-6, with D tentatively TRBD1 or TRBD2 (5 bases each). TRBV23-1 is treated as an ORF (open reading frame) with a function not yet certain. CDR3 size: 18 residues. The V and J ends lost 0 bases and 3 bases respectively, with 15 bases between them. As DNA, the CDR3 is TGCGCCAGCAGTCAATCCCCCGGGACCAAGGTTGGGGCCAACGTCCTGACTTTC. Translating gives CASSQSPGTKVGANVLTF.

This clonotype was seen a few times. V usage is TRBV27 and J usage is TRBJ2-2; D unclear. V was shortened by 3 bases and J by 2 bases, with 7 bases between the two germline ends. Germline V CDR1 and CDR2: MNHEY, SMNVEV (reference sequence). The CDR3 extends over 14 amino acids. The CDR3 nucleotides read TGTGCCAGCAGTTTTAGTAAAAACACCGGGGAGCTGTTTTTT. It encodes CASSFSKNTGELFF.

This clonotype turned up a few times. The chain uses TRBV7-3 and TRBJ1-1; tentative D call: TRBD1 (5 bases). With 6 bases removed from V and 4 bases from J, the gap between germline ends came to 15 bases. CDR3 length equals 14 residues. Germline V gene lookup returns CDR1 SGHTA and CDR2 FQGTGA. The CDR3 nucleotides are TGTGCCAGCAGTCCAGGGCTGTTAGGCACTGAAGCTTTCTTT. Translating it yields CASSPGLLGTEAFF.

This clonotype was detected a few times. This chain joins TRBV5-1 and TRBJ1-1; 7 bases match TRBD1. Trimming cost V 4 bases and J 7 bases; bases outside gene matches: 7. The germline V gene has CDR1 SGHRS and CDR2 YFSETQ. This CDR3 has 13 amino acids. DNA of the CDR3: TGCGCCAGCAGCCGGGACAGTGAGAATGAAGCTTTCTTT. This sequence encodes CASSRDSENEAFF.

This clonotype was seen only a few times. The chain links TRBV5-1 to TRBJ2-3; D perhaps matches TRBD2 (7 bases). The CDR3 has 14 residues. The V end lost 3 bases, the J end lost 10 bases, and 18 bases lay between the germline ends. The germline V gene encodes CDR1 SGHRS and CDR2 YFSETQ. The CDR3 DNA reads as TGCGCCAGCAGCTGGGGTACAGGGAGGGAACCGCAGTATTTT. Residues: CASSWGTGREPQYF. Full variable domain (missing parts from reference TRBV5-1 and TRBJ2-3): KAGVTQTPRYLIKTRGQQVTLSCSPISGHRSVSWYQQTPGQGLQFLFEYFSETQRNKGNFPGRFSGRQFSNSRSEMNVSTLELGDSALYLCASSWGTGREPQYFGPGTRLTVL.

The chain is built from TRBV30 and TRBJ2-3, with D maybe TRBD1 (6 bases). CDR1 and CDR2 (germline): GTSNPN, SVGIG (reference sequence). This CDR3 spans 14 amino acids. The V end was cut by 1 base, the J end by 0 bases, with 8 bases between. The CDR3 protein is CAWSGTGSTDTQYF. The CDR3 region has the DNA TGTGCCTGGAGTGGAACAGGGAGCACAGATACGCAGTATTTT.

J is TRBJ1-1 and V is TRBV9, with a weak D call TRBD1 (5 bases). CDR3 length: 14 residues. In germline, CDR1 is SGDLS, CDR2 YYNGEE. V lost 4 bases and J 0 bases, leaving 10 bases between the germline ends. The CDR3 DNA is TGTGCCAGCAGCACGGGACCCTTGAACACTGAAGCTTTCTTT. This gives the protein CASSTGPLNTEAFF.

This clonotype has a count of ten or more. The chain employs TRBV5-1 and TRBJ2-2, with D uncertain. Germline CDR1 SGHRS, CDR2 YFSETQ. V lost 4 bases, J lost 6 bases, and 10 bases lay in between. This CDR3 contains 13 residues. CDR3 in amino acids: CASSPSFSGELFF. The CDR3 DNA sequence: TGCGCCAGCAGCCCCAGTTTTTCCGGGGAGCTGTTTTTT.

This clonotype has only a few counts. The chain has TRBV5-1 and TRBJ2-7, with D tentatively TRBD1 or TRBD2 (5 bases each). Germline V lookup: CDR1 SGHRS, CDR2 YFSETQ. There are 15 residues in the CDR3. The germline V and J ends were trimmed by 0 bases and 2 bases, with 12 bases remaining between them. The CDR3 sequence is CASSLDPGPTYEQYV. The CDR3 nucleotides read TGCGCCAGCAGCTTGGACCCGGGACCTACCTACGAGCAGTACGTC.

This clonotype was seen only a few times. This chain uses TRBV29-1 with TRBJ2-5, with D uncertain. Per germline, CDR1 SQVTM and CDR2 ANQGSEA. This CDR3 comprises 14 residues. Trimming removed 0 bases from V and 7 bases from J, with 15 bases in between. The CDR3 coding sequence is TGCAGCGTTGAAGAGCCTATATACCCGGGGACCCAGTACTTC. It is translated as CSVEEPIYPGTQYF. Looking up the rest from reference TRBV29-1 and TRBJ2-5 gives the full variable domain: SAVISQKPSRDICQRGTSLTIQCQVDSQVTMMFWYRQQPGQSLTLIATANQGSEATYESGFVIDKFPISRPNLTFSTLTVSNMSPEDSSIYLCSVEEPIYPGTQYFGPGTRLLVL.

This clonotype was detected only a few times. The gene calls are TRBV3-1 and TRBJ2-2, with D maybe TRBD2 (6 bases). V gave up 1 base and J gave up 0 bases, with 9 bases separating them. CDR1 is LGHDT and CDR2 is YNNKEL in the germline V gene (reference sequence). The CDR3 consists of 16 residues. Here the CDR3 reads CASSQGRAANTGELFF. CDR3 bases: TGTGCCAGCAGCCAAGGGAGGGCCGCGAACACCGGGGAGCTGTTTTTT.